A single sample is the source of the 4 T cell receptor beta chains below, sequenced in a study of cytomegalovirus exposure and HLA in healthy donors. Researchers ran the PCR with 60 Vbeta and 13 Jbeta primers. Some clones are missing from TCRdb's copy, which holds only in-frame ones; the method was immunoSEQ multiplex PCR. The sample consists of over 200,000 clones, 75% to 90% of them appearing once. The specimen sequenced was PBMCs. The receptor source for this set is a woman aged 18-35 years in good health and CMV-seronegative.

The chain is built from TRBV4-3 and TRBJ1-4; the D gene is possibly TRBD1 (5 bases). This CDR3 has 14 amino acids. Trimming cost V 5 bases and J 6 bases, with 13 bases left between them. The germline V gene has CDR1 LGHNA and CDR2 YSLEER. CDR3 residues: CASSFSLTDEKLFF. The CDR3 DNA sequence: TGCGCCAGCAGCTTCTCGCTGACAGATGAAAAACTGTTTTTT.

V is TRBV18 and J is TRBJ2-1; the match to TRBD1 covers 7 bases. V gave up 3 bases and J gave up 8 bases; unmatched junction bases: 10. Germline CDR1 is KGHSH and CDR2 is LQKENI. The CDR3 is 15 amino acids. The CDR3 DNA is TGTGCCAGCTCACCTACTCAGGGGGTGGATCATGAGCAGTTCTTC. Translated: CASSPTQGVDHEQFF. The variable domain in full, with the rest retrieved from reference TRBV18 and TRBJ2-1, is NAGVMQNPRHLVRRRGQEARLRCSPMKGHSHVYWYRQLPEEGLKFMVYLQKENIIDESGMPKERFSAEFPKEGPSILRIQQVVRGDSAAYFCASSPTQGVDHEQFFGPGTRLTVL.

The rearrangement uses TRBV28 and TRBJ2-1; 10 nucleotides match TRBD1. The V gene's germline CDR1 is MDHEN and CDR2 SYDVKM. With V trimmed by 3 bases and J by 7 bases, 6 bases remained unmatched. This CDR3 comprises 15 residues. The CDR3 coding sequence is TGTGCCAGCAGTTTTACCCGGGACAGGGGAAATGAGCAGTTCTTC. Protein: CASSFTRDRGNEQFF.

The chain joins TRBV11-2 to TRBJ2-1; 9 bases are a match to TRBD2. This CDR3 region has 18 residues. Germline CDR1 reads SGHAT; CDR2 reads FQNNGV. Germline trimming cut 8 bases from V and 4 bases from J; bases unmatched to any gene: 18. This CDR3 reads CASRAGSGGPIRYNEQFF. The DNA of the CDR3 is TGTGCCAGCCGCGCGGGTAGCGGGGGCCCTATTAGGTACAATGAGCAGTTCTTC.